These 20 T cell receptor beta chains share one sample of origin, sequenced in a study of blood T cells in healthy people across ages. Then a second PCR, running about 6 to 12 cycles, was carried out with a sample-barcoded 5' primer and a J-beta primer mix. TCRdb re-derived calls from the 5' RACE reads in MiXCR, one entry per CDR3 protein. Found here are 1.5 million to 2 million distinct CDR3 sequences, about two fifths of them singletons; the top ten hold roughly 23%. The sequenced sample consisted of blood. These receptors were taken from a human donor in good health.

The V call is TRBV9, the J call TRBJ1-2; tentative D call: TRBD1 (5 bases). With 2 bases removed from V and 4 bases from J, the gap between germline ends came to 18 bases. Looked up from germline, CDR1 is SGDLS and CDR2 is YYNGEE. The CDR3 length is 16 residues. The CDR3 spells CASSVHGTGGSYGYTF. DNA of the CDR3: TGTGCCAGCAGCGTCCACGGCACCGGGGGAAGCTATGGCTACACCTTC.

The V call is TRBV20-1, the J call TRBJ2-7, with D perhaps matching TRBD1 (6 bases). With 4 bases removed from V and 0 bases from J, the gap between germline ends came to 13 bases. CDR3 size: 14 residues. Germline lookup yields CDR1 DFQATT and CDR2 SNEGSKA (reference sequence). The CDR3 loop is CSATLWDNSYEQYF. The CDR3 DNA reads as TGCAGTGCTACCCTTTGGGACAACTCCTACGAGCAGTACTTC.

This clonotype occurred a few times. The V gene is TRBV14, the J gene TRBJ2-1; D may be TRBD1 (6 bases). CDR1 is SGHDN, CDR2 FVKESK, per germline. This CDR3 has 14 amino acids. V dropped 3 bases and J dropped 7 bases, with 13 bases sitting between them. The CDR3 sequence: CASSHWTARNEQFF. The CDR3 DNA reads TGTGCCAGCAGCCATTGGACAGCGCGGAATGAGCAGTTCTTC. Variable domain in full (rest from reference TRBV14 and TRBJ2-1): EAGVTQFPSHSVIEKGQTVTLRCDPISGHDNLYWYRRVMGKEIKFLLHFVKESKQDESGMPNNRFLAERTGGTYSTLKVQPAELEDSGVYFCASSHWTARNEQFFGPGTRLTVL.

The chain couples TRBV6-2 or TRBV6-3 to TRBJ2-1; tentatively, D is TRBD2 (6 bases). From germline, CDR1 is MNHEY and CDR2 SVGEGT. CDR3 size: 18 residues. Trimming cost V 6 bases and J 4 bases, with 25 bases left between them. CDR3 coding DNA: TGTGCCAGCAGACCGCGAGCCTTGGCGCGGGGACCTTACAATGAGCAGTTCTTC. This encodes CASRPRALARGPYNEQFF.

This clonotype was detected ten times or more. The chain has TRBV27 and TRBJ2-7, with D hard to call. CDR3 size: 13 residues. The germline V and J ends were trimmed by 2 bases and 4 bases, with 9 bases remaining between them. The germline gives CDR1 MNHEY, CDR2 SMNVEV (reference sequence). The CDR3 here is CASSLELGYEQYF. CDR3 DNA: TGTGCCAGCAGTTTAGAGTTGGGGTACGAGCAGTACTTC.

The chain is built from TRBV12-3 or TRBV12-4 and TRBJ2-7, with 9 bases aligning to TRBD1. This CDR3 comprises 15 residues. The V and J ends lost 8 bases and 5 bases, in that order; junction bases with no gene match: 13. The CDR3 DNA sequence: TGTGCCAGCCAAGAACGACTACAGGGGGCCAACGAGCAGTACTTC. It encodes CASQERLQGANEQYF.

The chain links TRBV20-1 to TRBJ2-7; a possible D gene is TRBD1 (5 bases). Deletions cut 0 bases from V and 1 base from J, with 13 bases between. The CDR3 length is 15 residues. The V gene's germline CDR1 is DFQATT and CDR2 SNEGSKA (reference sequence). CDR3 DNA sequence: TGCAGTGCTAGAGATCTGGTCCAGGGTTCCTACGAGCAGTACTTC. This encodes CSARDLVQGSYEQYF.

This rearrangement joins TRBV6-1 to TRBJ2-6, with a tentative D call TRBD2 (6 bases). This CDR3 has 16 amino acids. V shed 0 bases and J shed 4 bases, with 10 bases lying between them. Germline V gene sequence: CDR1 MNHNS, CDR2 SASEGT. The chain's CDR3 is CASSEAGGVGANVLTF. As DNA, the CDR3 is TGTGCCAGCAGTGAAGCAGGAGGGGTAGGGGCCAACGTCCTGACTTTC.

The table lists this clonotype with a few counts. The chain employs TRBV16 and TRBJ2-5; D remains unclear. This CDR3 comprises 13 residues. Per germline, CDR1 KGHSY and CDR2 FQNENV. V was trimmed by 0 bases and J by 1 base, leaving 3 bases between them. CDR3 residues: CASSQSPQETQYF. For the CDR3, the DNA is TGTGCCAGCAGCCAATCGCCCCAAGAGACCCAGTACTTC.

This clonotype has only a few counts. This rearrangement joins TRBV6-1 to TRBJ2-4; D is uncertain. The DNA matches TRBJ2-7 better at its end, which makes the J call doubtful. This CDR3 has 12 residues. Per the germline V gene, CDR1 is MNHNS and CDR2 is SASEGT. The CDR3 sequence is CASSEVSYEQYF. The CDR3 nucleotides read TGTGCCAGCAGTGAAGTAAGTTACGAGCAGTACTTC.

As for this clonotype: The junction does not match germline at one end; this may be a read error. The chain is built from TRBV20-1 and TRBJ2-2; D may correspond to TRBD1 or TRBD2 (5 bases each). The CDR3 loop spans 14 amino acids. Germline V gene lookup returns CDR1 DFQATT and CDR2 SNEGSKA (reference sequence). The CDR3 here is CSARSVLDTGELFF. The DNA for the CDR3 is TGCAGTGCTCGGTCTGTATTGGACACCGGGGAACTGTTTTTT.

This chain joins TRBV6-1 and TRBJ2-1; 14 bases line up with TRBD2. The J call may be mistaken, given a closer DNA end match to TRBJ2-7. Germline lookup yields CDR1 MNHNS and CDR2 SASEGT. The CDR3 is 16 amino acids. The CDR3 DNA reads as TGTGCCAGCATGGGACTAGCGGGGGTTCAGGGCAATGAGCAGTACTTC. Translation gives CASMGLAGVQGNEQYF.

This clonotype was observed a handful of times. V gene TRBV7-2 combines with J gene TRBJ1-2; 8 bases are shared with TRBD1. The CDR3 is made up of 13 amino acids. V dropped 5 bases and J dropped 8; count of bases not matched to a gene: 7. Germline V gene lookup returns CDR1 SGHTA and CDR2 FQGNSA. In DNA form, the CDR3 reads TGTGCCAGCAGCCCCGGACAGGGACAAGGCTACACCTTC. Translation: CASSPGQGQGYTF.

This clonotype was seen a few times. The germline gene is not matched at one end of the junction; a read error may be the cause. This rearrangement joins TRBV27 to TRBJ1-1; D not resolved. Germline lookup yields CDR1 MNHEY and CDR2 SMNVEV (reference sequence). The CDR3 loop spans 14 amino acids. The CDR3 sequence is CAGRLTETGPEAFF. In DNA, the CDR3 is TGTGCCGGCAGACTCACCGAGACTGGCCCTGAAGCTTTCTTT.

This chain links TRBV5-1 with TRBJ2-6; 11 bases align to TRBD1. The length of the CDR3 is 16 residues. V was clipped by 5 bases and J by 3 bases; unmatched bases: 4. Germline V gene data show CDR1 as SGHRS and CDR2 as YFSETQ. Here the CDR3 reads CASSWTGGDGANVLTF. The CDR3 DNA sequence: TGCGCCAGCAGTTGGACAGGGGGCGATGGGGCCAACGTCCTGACTTTC.

The rearrangement uses TRBV7-8 and TRBJ2-4; D unclear. CDR3 length equals 16 residues. The germline V gene encodes CDR1 SGHVS and CDR2 FQNEAQ. The germline V and J ends were trimmed by 0 bases and 1 base, with 10 bases remaining between them. CDR3 sequence reads: CASSLAPRAAKNIQYF. CDR3 nucleotides: TGTGCCAGCAGCTTAGCGCCTAGAGCGGCCAAAAACATTCAGTACTTC.

This clonotype was counted a few times. The chain recombines TRBV29-1 with TRBJ1-4; a weak D match, TRBD1 (5 bases). The CDR3 is 14 amino acids. V lost 1 base to trimming and J lost 7 bases, with 13 bases between them. In germline, CDR1 is SQVTM, CDR2 ANQGSEA. The CDR3 here is CSVEVAAGFEKLFF. The CDR3 DNA reads as TGCAGCGTTGAAGTCGCGGCAGGGTTTGAAAAACTGTTTTTT.

CDR3 sequence (DNA): TGCGCCAGCAGCCAAGGACTAACCTACAATGAGCAGTTCTTC. This sequence encodes CASSQGLTYNEQFF. The chain joins TRBV4-1 to TRBJ2-1, with D possibly being TRBD2 (5 bases). Germline values: CDR1 MGHRA, CDR2 YSYEKL. V shed 1 base and J shed 2 bases, with 6 bases lying between them. This CDR3 is 14 amino acids long.

The chain is built from TRBV6-5 and TRBJ1-1, with D maybe TRBD1 (5 bases). The V gene lost 7 bases and the J gene lost 7 bases, with 22 bases spanning the gap. Germline V lookup: CDR1 MNHEY, CDR2 SVGAGI. This CDR3 region has 15 residues. The CDR3 nucleotides read TGTGCCAGCAAACGGGACGGCGGTGTATCCTATGAAGCTTTCTTT. It translates to CASKRDGGVSYEAFF.

This clonotype has more than one count but fewer than ten. The chain recombines TRBV12-3 or TRBV12-4 with TRBJ2-3; tentative D call: TRBD1 (5 bases). The CDR3 loop spans 13 amino acids. Trimming left V 6 bases short and J 5 bases short, with 12 bases between. Written as DNA, the CDR3 is TGTGCCAGCAGACCTCCAAGGGGAGATACGCAGTATTTT. Translated, it gives CASRPPRGDTQYF.